The 5 T cell receptor beta chains given below trace back to one sample, sequenced in a study of blood T cell repertoires in COVID-19. Clones were read by immunoSEQ multiplex PCR, and TCRdb kept only the in-frame ones, dropping some. The sample consists of tens of thousands of clones, around 90% of them appearing once. Sequencing used peripheral blood. These receptors originate from a man aged 50 to 60 with active COVID-19.

The chain carries TRBV6-5 and TRBJ2-2, with 7 positions matching TRBD1. CDR3 size: 13 residues. Germline CDR1 is MNHEY and CDR2 is SVGAGI. With 9 bases clipped from V and 2 bases from J, the junction kept 3 bases outside the gene matches. The CDR3 DNA reads as TGTGCCAGTGGACAGGCCAACACCGGGGAGCTGTTTTTT. Translated, it gives CASGQANTGELFF.

V and J are TRBV5-1 and TRBJ2-3; 8 positions agree with TRBD2. The V and J ends lost 0 bases and 1 base, in that order; junction bases with no gene match: 4. This CDR3 spans 16 amino acids. CDR1 and CDR2 (germline): SGHRS, YFSETQ. The CDR3 is CASSLAAGVGTDTQYF. CDR3 in DNA: TGCGCCAGCAGCTTGGCAGCGGGAGTAGGCACAGATACGCAGTATTTT. Full variable domain (missing parts from reference TRBV5-1 and TRBJ2-3): KAGVTQTPRYLIKTRGQQVTLSCSPISGHRSVSWYQQTPGQGLQFLFEYFSETQRNKGNFPGRFSGRQFSNSRSEMNVSTLELGDSALYLCASSLAAGVGTDTQYFGPGTRLTVL.

The chain recombines TRBV7-2 with TRBJ2-1; D is unresolved. This CDR3 spans 12 amino acids. V was trimmed by 5 bases and J by 9 bases, leaving 11 bases between them. From germline, CDR1 is SGHTA and CDR2 FQGNSA. The DNA of the CDR3 is TGTGCCAGCAGCCCCAGTAATCCTGAGCAGTTCTTC. Encoded protein: CASSPSNPEQFF.

The chain is built from TRBV5-6 and TRBJ1-6; D unresolved. The CDR3 extends over 16 amino acids. Trimming took off 0 bases at V and 0 bases at J, with 7 bases between the two ends. Looked up from germline, CDR1 is SGHDT and CDR2 is YYEEEE. The CDR3 is CASSLDGSSYNSPLHF. The DNA of the CDR3 is TGTGCCAGCAGCTTGGATGGGAGCTCCTATAATTCACCCCTCCACTTT.

The V gene is TRBV11-1, the J gene TRBJ2-1; D is possibly TRBD2 (6 bases). CDR1 is SGHAT and CDR2 is FQDESV in the germline V gene (reference sequence). Trimming left V 3 bases short and J 9 bases short, with 18 bases between. This CDR3 spans 15 amino acids. The CDR3 reads CASSFSGLTHPEQFF. The CDR3 nucleotides read TGTGCCAGCAGCTTTTCGGGACTGACCCACCCTGAGCAGTTCTTC.